This is a list of T cell receptor beta chains from one sample in a study of blood T cell repertoires in COVID-19. The assay was immunoSEQ multiplex PCR, and TCRdb's table has in-frame clones only and misses some. The profile shows 100,000 to 150,000 clones, 84% of them singletons. The sample consisted of peripheral blood. The receptors derive from a man aged 55 to 70 with acute or convalescent COVID-19. CDR3s include the opening cysteine and the closing phenylalanine or tryptophan. A D gene is named only where the DNA matches it firmly. A clone size is listed for some rows: how often the clone was seen (once, few, many), or a class if it is expanded.

TRBV5-6	-	14	TRBD1	TRBJ1-2	TGTGCCAGCAGCTTGTCCCCAGGGGGGTATGGCTACACCTTC	CASSLSPGGYGYTF
TRBV7-2	-	15	-	TRBJ1-2	TGTGCCAGCAGCTTCGGGGGGCTAGCTAACTATGGCTACACCTTC	CASSFGGLANYGYTF
TRBV6-6	-	15	-	TRBJ2-3	TGTGCCAGCAGTTACCAGACAGTAAGCACAGATACGCAGTATTTT	CASSYQTVSTDTQYF
TRBV19	few	14	-	TRBJ1-3	TGTGCCAGTAGCCCACTGGTTTCTGGAAACACCATATATTTT	CASSPLVSGNTIYF
TRBV11-3	-	16	TRBD1	TRBJ2-2	TGTGCCAGCAGCACGGGACAGGGAATGAACACCGGGGAGCTGTTTTTT	CASSTGQGMNTGELFF
TRBV5-1	-	11	-	TRBJ2-2	TGCGCCAGCCGGGATCCCGGGGAGCTGTTTTTT	CASRDPGELFF
TRBV6-6	-	15	TRBD2	TRBJ2-1	TGTGCCAGCAGTTGGGGGGAGGGAACCTACAATGAGCAGTTCTTC	CASSWGEGTYNEQFF
TRBV6-2/TRBV6-3	-	16	TRBD1	TRBJ2-7	TGTGCCAGCAGTTCCATCCGGACAGGGGCCGTCCACGAGCAGTACTTC	CASSSIRTGAVHEQYF
TRBV6-1	-	16	-	TRBJ2-5	TGTGCCAGCAGTGAATTCGAGGCTAGGGGGATGGAGACCCAGTACTTC	CASSEFEARGMETQYF
TRBV7-8	-	14	TRBD2	TRBJ2-7	TGTGCCAGCAGCTTACTAGCGGGAGGATACGAGCAGTACTTC	CASSLLAGGYEQYF
TRBV2	-	14	TRBD1	TRBJ1-2	TGTGCCAGCAGTACCTCACAGGGGGTGGGTGGCTACACCTTC	CASSTSQGVGGYTF
TRBV3-1/TRBV3-2	-	17	-	TRBJ1-3	TGTGCCAGCAGCCAAGAGAGACAGCCTTTCTCTGGAAACACCATATATTTT	CASSQERQPFSGNTIYF
TRBV19	-	14	TRBD1	TRBJ1-5	TGTGCCAGTAGTGGGACAGTTAGCAATCAGCCCCAGCATTTT	CASSGTVSNQPQHF
TRBV5-1	-	14	-	TRBJ2-7	TGCGCCAGCAGCTTGGGTGTGGGGGGCTACGAGCAGTACTTC	CASSLGVGGYEQYF
TRBV6-6	-	14	-	TRBJ2-2	TGTGCCAGCAGGGATCACCCCGGGGCCGGGGAGCTGTTTTTT	CASRDHPGAGELFF
TRBV6-6	-	13	-	TRBJ2-7	TGTGCCAGCAGTCAACTATACTCCTACGAGCAGTACTTC	CASSQLYSYEQYF
TRBV10-3	-	14	TRBD2	TRBJ2-7	TGTGCCATCAGTGAGGGCGGGGGGGCAGACGAGCAGTACTTC	CAISEGGGADEQYF
TRBV30	-	15	TRBD2	TRBJ2-1	TGTGCCTGCCCAGCGGGGGGGCTCTCCTACAATGAGCAGTTCTTC	CACPAGGLSYNEQFF
TRBV5-6	-	15	-	TRBJ2-1	TGTGCCAGCAGCGGTGGACAGCTAGACTTAGGTGAGCAGTTCTTC	CASSGGQLDLGEQFF
TRBV5-6	-	14	TRBD1	TRBJ1-2	TGTGCCAGCAGCTTGGATGGGACAGCTTATGGCTACACCTTC	CASSLDGTAYGYTF
TRBV14	-	13	TRBD1	TRBJ1-2	TGTGCCAGCAGCCAAAATTGGGACAGGGGCTACACCTTC	CASSQNWDRGYTF
TRBV29-1	-	15	TRBD1	TRBJ2-7	TGCAGCGTTTTGGGACAGGGGATGAGGGCCTACGAGCAGTACTTC	CSVLGQGMRAYEQYF
TRBV3-1/TRBV3-2	-	14	-	TRBJ1-2	TGTGCCAGCAGCCAAGATGTCGGGCAGGGAGGCTACACCTTC	CASSQDVGQGGYTF
TRBV6-5	-	13	-	TRBJ1-2	TGTGCCAGCGGGGGGGATTCGGGCCCGGGCTACACCTTC	CASGGDSGPGYTF
TRBV6-5	few	13	-	TRBJ1-6	TGTGCCAGCAACGGGGGGGCGTCTTCACCCCTCCACTTT	CASNGGASSPLHF
TRBV9	once	15	TRBD1	TRBJ1-2	TGTGCCAGCAGCGTAGGGGGGACAGGGATTTATGGCTACACCTTC	CASSVGGTGIYGYTF
TRBV4-1	-	16	TRBD1	TRBJ1-4	TGCGCCAGCAGCCAAGATTTTCAGGGGGAAAATGAAAAACTGTTTTTT	CASSQDFQGENEKLFF
TRBV24-1	once	18	TRBD1	TRBJ2-2	TGTGCCACCAGTGACCTGGGGACAGGGGGCCCGAACACCGGGGAGCTGTTTTTT	CATSDLGTGGPNTGELFF
TRBV19	-	13	-	TRBJ1-5	TGTGCCAGTAGTACGGGTCGGAGTCAGCCCCAGCATTTT	CASSTGRSQPQHF
TRBV10-1	-	15	TRBD1	TRBJ2-1	TGCGCCAGCAGTGAAAGGGACAGGGGGGACAATGAGCAGTTCTTC	CASSERDRGDNEQFF
TRBV5-1	-	16	TRBD1	TRBJ2-2	TGCGCCAGCAGCTTGGCTACAGGGGGCTACACCGGGGAGCTGTTTTTT	CASSLATGGYTGELFF
TRBV5-6	-	14	-	TRBJ1-2	TGTGCCAGCATTCCGACGGGGGTGAACTATGGCTACACCTTC	CASIPTGVNYGYTF
TRBV5-8	-	14	TRBD1	TRBJ1-6	TGTGCCAGCTTCCGGGACAGGGGTAATTCACCCCTCCACTTT	CASFRDRGNSPLHF
TRBV14	-	11	-	TRBJ1-1	TGTGCCAGCAGCCAGGGCCCTGAAGCTTTCTTT	CASSQGPEAFF
TRBV4-2	-	15	TRBD2	TRBJ2-7	TGTGCCAGCAGCCCGGGCGGGGGGACTTCCTACGAGCAGTACTTC	CASSPGGGTSYEQYF
TRBV18	-	15	TRBD1	TRBJ2-2	TGTGCCAGCTCACCTTCAGGGGGCATGGCCGGGGAGCTGTTTTTT	CASSPSGGMAGELFF
TRBV4-1	-	18	TRBD1	TRBJ2-7	TGCGCCAGCAGCCAAGCCCCCTTCCGAAGGACAGGAATCTACGAGCAGTACTTC	CASSQAPFRRTGIYEQYF
TRBV19	-	14	-	TRBJ2-5	TGTGCCAGTAGTCGGGGACACCGGGAAGAGACCCAGTACTTC	CASSRGHREETQYF
TRBV3-1/TRBV3-2	few	16	-	TRBJ1-5	TGTGCCAGCAGCCAAGAATCCAGGTTATACAATCAGCCCCAGCATTTT	CASSQESRLYNQPQHF
TRBV10-3	-	15	TRBD2	TRBJ2-2	TGTGCCATAGGCTGGACTAGCCCCTCTGGAGGGGAGCTGTTTTTT	CAIGWTSPSGGELFF
TRBV3-1/TRBV3-2	-	17	TRBD2	TRBJ2-5	TGTGCCAGCAGCCAAGATCGAGGACTAGCGGGAGCGGAGACCCAGTACTTC	CASSQDRGLAGAETQYF
TRBV24-1	-	17	TRBD2	TRBJ2-1	TGTGCCACCAGTGATTTACGGACTAGCGGACCCTACAATGAGCAGTTCTTC	CATSDLRTSGPYNEQFF